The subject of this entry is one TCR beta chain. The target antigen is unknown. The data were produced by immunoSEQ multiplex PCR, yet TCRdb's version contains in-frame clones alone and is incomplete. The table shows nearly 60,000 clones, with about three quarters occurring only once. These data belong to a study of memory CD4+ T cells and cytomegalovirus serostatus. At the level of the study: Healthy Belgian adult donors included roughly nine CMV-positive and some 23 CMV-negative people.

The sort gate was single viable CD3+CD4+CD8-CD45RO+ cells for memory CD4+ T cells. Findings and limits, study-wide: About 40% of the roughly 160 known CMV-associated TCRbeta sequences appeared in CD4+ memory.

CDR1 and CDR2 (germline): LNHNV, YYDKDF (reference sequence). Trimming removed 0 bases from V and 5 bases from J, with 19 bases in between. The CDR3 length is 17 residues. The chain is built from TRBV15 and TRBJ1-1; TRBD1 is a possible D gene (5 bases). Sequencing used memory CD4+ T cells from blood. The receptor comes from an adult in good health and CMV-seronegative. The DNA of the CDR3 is TGTGCCACCAGCAGAGATCGGTTGAGGGTGAGGGGAACTGAAGCTTTCTTT. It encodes CATSRDRLRVRGTEAFF.